A selection of T cell receptor beta chains follows, all from one sample in a study of response to subunit inactivated influenza vaccine. TCRdb reprocessed the RT-PCR reads via MiXCR and lists one record per CDR3 protein. The sample lists more than 600,000 distinct CDR3 sequences, less than 20% occurring once. This specimen consisted of PBMCs from blood, obtained 4 to 6 days after vaccination. These receptors originate from a man in his fifties or sixties who received an inactivated influenza vaccine. Each CDR3 is given with its conserved first and last residue. A D gene is named only where the DNA matches it firmly. Expanded clones are given a class, and other clones once, few, many or no size at all.

j_gene: TRBJ2-1; d_gene: .; v_gene: TRBV7-9; abundance: many; CDR3nt: TGTGCCAGCAGCGCAAGCCGTGAGCAGTTCTTC; CDR3aa: CASSASREQFF
j_gene: TRBJ1-2; d_gene: .; v_gene: TRBV20-1; abundance: many; CDR3nt: TGCAGTGCCCGCCCGGGGGATGGACAAGACTATGGCTACACCTTC; CDR3aa: CSARPGDGQDYGYTF
j_gene: TRBJ2-7; d_gene: .; v_gene: TRBV5-1; abundance: many; CDR3nt: TGTGCCAGCAGTTGGGACCGAGAGCAGTACTTC; CDR3aa: CASSWDREQYF
j_gene: TRBJ2-3; d_gene: .; v_gene: TRBV20-1; abundance: few; CDR3nt: TGCAGTGCTACCATCGGGACAAGCACAGATACGCAGTATTTT; CDR3aa: CSATIGTSTDTQYF
j_gene: TRBJ2-5; d_gene: .; v_gene: TRBV20-1; abundance: few; CDR3nt: TGCAGTGCGTCAGGACTTCGGACTTACCAGTACTTC; CDR3aa: CSASGLRTYQYF
j_gene: TRBJ1-2; d_gene: .; v_gene: TRBV6-1; abundance: .; CDR3nt: TGTGCCAGCACCGGGCTAGGTCATGGCTACACCTTC; CDR3aa: CASTGLGHGYTF
j_gene: TRBJ1-1; d_gene: .; v_gene: TRBV20-1; abundance: few; CDR3nt: TGCAGTGCTGCTAAGAGAAAGAACACTGAAGCTTTCTTT; CDR3aa: CSAAKRKNTEAFF
j_gene: TRBJ2-1; d_gene: .; v_gene: TRBV4-1; abundance: .; CDR3nt: TGCGCCAGCAGCCGCATAGCGGAAGAGCAGTTCTTC; CDR3aa: CASSRIAEEQFF
j_gene: TRBJ2-1; d_gene: TRBD1; v_gene: TRBV5-1; abundance: many; CDR3nt: TGCGCCAGCAGCTGGGGACAGCACAATGAGCAGTTCTTC; CDR3aa: CASSWGQHNEQFF
j_gene: TRBJ2-7; d_gene: TRBD1; v_gene: TRBV4-1; abundance: .; CDR3nt: TGCGCCAGCAGCCAACCAGCAGGACAGGGGAACCCGTACGAGCAGTACTTC; CDR3aa: CASSQPAGQGNPYEQYF
j_gene: TRBJ2-2; d_gene: .; v_gene: TRBV12-3/TRBV12-4; abundance: .; CDR3nt: TGTGCCAGCAGTTTGAAAGGGTCCCACACCGGGGAGCTGTTTTTT; CDR3aa: CASSLKGSHTGELFF
j_gene: TRBJ2-1; d_gene: .; v_gene: TRBV30; abundance: .; CDR3nt: TGTGCCTGGAGTGTAGGTCGGCGGGCGACCTCCTACAATGAGCAGTTCTTC; CDR3aa: CAWSVGRRATSYNEQFF
j_gene: TRBJ2-2; d_gene: .; v_gene: TRBV12-3/TRBV12-4; abundance: many; CDR3nt: TGTGCCAGCAGTTTACTGACCTGGACCGGGGAGCTGTTTTTT; CDR3aa: CASSLLTWTGELFF
j_gene: TRBJ2-7; d_gene: .; v_gene: TRBV6-2/TRBV6-3; abundance: few; CDR3nt: TGTGCCAGCAGTTACTCTAGCGTTTACGAGCAGTACTTC; CDR3aa: CASSYSSVYEQYF
j_gene: TRBJ2-1; d_gene: .; v_gene: TRBV7-8; abundance: .; CDR3nt: TGTGCCAGCAGCTCTCGGTTGGGGGGTAGGGATGAGCAGTTCTTC; CDR3aa: CASSSRLGGRDEQFF
j_gene: TRBJ2-7; d_gene: .; v_gene: TRBV29-1; abundance: few; CDR3nt: TGCAGCGTTTGGCGGGGCGGTACGTCCGAGCAGTACTTC; CDR3aa: CSVWRGGTSEQYF
j_gene: TRBJ1-2; d_gene: .; v_gene: TRBV12-3/TRBV12-4; abundance: .; CDR3nt: TGTGCCAGCAGTTTTGGGGGAGGTGACTATGGCTACACCTTC; CDR3aa: CASSFGGGDYGYTF
j_gene: TRBJ1-3; d_gene: .; v_gene: TRBV3-1; abundance: many; CDR3nt: TGTGCCAGCAGCCAAGATGTTTGGACAAGCTCTGGAAACACCATATATTTT; CDR3aa: CASSQDVWTSSGNTIYF
j_gene: TRBJ2-7; d_gene: .; v_gene: TRBV21-1; abundance: few; CDR3nt: TGTGCCAGCAGCAGCCCTGGAGCGCTTTCCTACGAGCAGTACTTC; CDR3aa: CASSSPGALSYEQYF
j_gene: TRBJ1-3; d_gene: .; v_gene: TRBV12-3/TRBV12-4; abundance: many; CDR3nt: TGTGCCAGCAGTTCCTCGTTGACAGCTGGAAACACCATATATTTT; CDR3aa: CASSSSLTAGNTIYF
j_gene: TRBJ2-5; d_gene: TRBD1; v_gene: TRBV6-2/TRBV6-3; abundance: few; CDR3nt: TGTGCCAGCATGATTGGACAGGGGGCACAAGAGACCCAGTACTTC; CDR3aa: CASMIGQGAQETQYF
j_gene: TRBJ1-2; d_gene: TRBD1; v_gene: TRBV12-3/TRBV12-4; abundance: few; CDR3nt: TGTGCCAGCAGTTTCTGGGGGGACAGCTATGGCTACACCTTC; CDR3aa: CASSFWGDSYGYTF